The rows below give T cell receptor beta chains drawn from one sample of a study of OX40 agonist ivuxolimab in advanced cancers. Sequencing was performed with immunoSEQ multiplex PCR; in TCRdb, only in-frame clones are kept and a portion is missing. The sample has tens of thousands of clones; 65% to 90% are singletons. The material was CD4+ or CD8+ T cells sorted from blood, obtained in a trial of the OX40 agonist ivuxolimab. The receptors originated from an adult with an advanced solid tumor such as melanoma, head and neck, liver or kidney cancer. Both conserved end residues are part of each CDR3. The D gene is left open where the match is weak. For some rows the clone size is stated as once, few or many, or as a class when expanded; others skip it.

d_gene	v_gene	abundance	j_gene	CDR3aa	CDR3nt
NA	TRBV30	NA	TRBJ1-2	CALQGTYGYTF	TGTGCCTTACAGGGAACCTATGGCTACACCTTC
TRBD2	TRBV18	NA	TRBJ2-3	CASSPEAGGAGVTQYF	TGTGCCAGCTCACCCGAGGCGGGGGGGGCCGGAGTTACGCAGTATTTT
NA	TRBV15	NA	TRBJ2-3	CATSASLGGPTDTQYF	TGTGCCACCAGCGCCTCCCTCGGGGGGCCCACAGATACGCAGTATTTT
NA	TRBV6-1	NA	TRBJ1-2	CACGDGYGYTF	TGTGCCTGCGGTGACGGCTATGGCTACACCTTC
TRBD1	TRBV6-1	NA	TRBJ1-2	CASSERQGANYGYTF	TGTGCCAGCAGTGAGAGACAGGGGGCGAACTATGGCTACACCTTC
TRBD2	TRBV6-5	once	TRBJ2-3	CASSTLAGGKDTQYF	TGTGCCAGCAGTACACTAGCGGGAGGGAAAGATACGCAGTATTTT
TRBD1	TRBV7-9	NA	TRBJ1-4	CASSNRGPADSEKLFF	TGTGCCAGCAGCAATAGGGGGCCAGCCGACAGTGAAAAACTGTTTTTT
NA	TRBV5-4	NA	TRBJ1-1	CATTLNTEAFF	TGTGCCACCACGTTGAACACTGAAGCTTTCTTT
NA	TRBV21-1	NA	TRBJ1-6	CASSKVWLRRRNSPLHF	TGTGCCAGCAGCAAAGTCTGGTTGCGACGTCGCAATTCACCCCTCCACTTT
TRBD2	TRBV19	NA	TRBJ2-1	CASSTSTSSHEQFF	TGTGCCAGTAGTACGTCGACTAGCTCCCATGAGCAGTTCTTC
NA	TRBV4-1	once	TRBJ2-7	CASSLRDPYEQYF	TGCGCCAGCAGCCTCCGGGACCCCTACGAGCAGTACTTC
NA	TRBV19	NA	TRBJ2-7	CASSAGNGEQYF	TGTGCCAGTAGTGCGGGGAATGGCGAGCAGTACTTC
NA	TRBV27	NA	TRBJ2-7	CASSLGGYEQYF	TGTGCCAGCAGTTTAGGGGGCTACGAGCAGTACTTC
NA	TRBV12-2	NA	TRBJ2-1	CASLNLNRRTYSYNEQFF	TGTGCAAGCCTGAACCTCAACCGCCGCACCTACTCCTACAATGAGCAGTTCTTC
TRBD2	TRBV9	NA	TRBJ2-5	CASSVVAGGPFETQYF	TGTGCCAGCAGCGTAGTAGCGGGAGGGCCCTTTGAGACCCAGTACTTC
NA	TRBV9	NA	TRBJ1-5	CASSVGPLGNQPQHF	TGTGCCAGCAGCGTAGGCCCTCTCGGCAATCAGCCCCAGCATTTT
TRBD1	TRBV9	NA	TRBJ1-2	CASSPPGQEGHYGYTF	TGTGCCAGCAGCCCCCCCGGACAGGAGGGCCACTATGGCTACACCTTC
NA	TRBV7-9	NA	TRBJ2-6	CASSLGGRLSGANVLTF	TGTGCCAGCAGCTTAGGGGGACGGCTCTCTGGGGCCAACGTCCTGACTTTC
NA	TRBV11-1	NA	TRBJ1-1	CASSLGPGTEAFF	TGTGCCAGCAGCTTAGGACCAGGGACTGAAGCTTTCTTT
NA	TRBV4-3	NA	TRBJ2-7	CASSPGTGRYEQYF	TGCGCCAGCAGCCCAGGGACGGGCAGGTACGAGCAGTACTTC
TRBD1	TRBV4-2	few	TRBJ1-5	CASSQEVGTGVYPQHF	TGTGCCAGCAGCCAAGAAGTTGGGACAGGGGTTTACCCCCAGCATTTT
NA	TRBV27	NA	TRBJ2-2	CASSFGGDTGELFF	TGTGCCAGCAGTTTCGGGGGAGACACCGGGGAGCTGTTTTTT
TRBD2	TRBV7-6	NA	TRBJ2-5	CASSLASGGRQTQYF	TGTGCCAGCAGCTTAGCTAGCGGGGGGCGGCAGACCCAGTACTTC
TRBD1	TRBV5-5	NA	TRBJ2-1	CASSLEGQISSYNEQFF	TGTGCCAGCAGCTTGGAGGGACAGATAAGCTCCTACAATGAGCAGTTCTTC
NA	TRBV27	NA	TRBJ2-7	CASSFAPGKYEQYF	TGTGCCAGCAGTTTTGCCCCGGGGAAGTACGAGCAGTACTTC
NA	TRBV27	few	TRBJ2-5	CASSLSWLDQETQYF	TGTGCCAGCAGTTTATCTTGGCTAGACCAAGAGACCCAGTACTTC
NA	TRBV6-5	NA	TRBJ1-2	CASSVGQGPLYTF	TGTGCCAGCAGCGTCGGGCAGGGGCCCCTCTACACCTTC
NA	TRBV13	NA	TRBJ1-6	CASSLGRSSPLHF	TGTGCCAGCAGCTTAGGCCGGAGTTCACCCCTCCACTTT
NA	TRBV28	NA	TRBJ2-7	CASSSPRDRIQPNEQYF	TGTGCCAGCAGTTCGCCGCGGGACAGAATACAACCGAACGAGCAGTACTTC
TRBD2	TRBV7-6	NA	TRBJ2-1	CASSTWTSGSWNEQFF	TGTGCCAGCAGCACTTGGACTAGCGGGAGTTGGAATGAGCAGTTCTTC
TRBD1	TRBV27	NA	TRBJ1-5	CASSLRGHNQPQHF	TGTGCCAGCAGTTTGAGGGGGCACAATCAGCCCCAGCATTTT
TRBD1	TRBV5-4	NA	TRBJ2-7	CASSYGQGPYEQYF	TGTGCCAGCAGCTATGGACAGGGGCCCTACGAGCAGTACTTC
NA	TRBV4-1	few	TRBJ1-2	CASSQGEGSLTLYGYTF	TGCGCCAGCAGCCAAGGAGAGGGGTCCCTGACGCTGTATGGCTACACCTTC
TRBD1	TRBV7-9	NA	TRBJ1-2	CASSEGQGLYGYTF	TGTGCCAGCAGCGAGGGACAGGGACTCTATGGCTACACCTTC
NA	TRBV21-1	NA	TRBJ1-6	CASTPPGLWGHPAGSPLHF	TGTGCCAGCACCCCGCCGGGATTGTGGGGACATCCGGCCGGTTCACCCCTCCACTTT
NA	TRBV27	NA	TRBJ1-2	CASSLFKGYGYTF	TGTGCCAGCAGTTTATTTAAGGGCTATGGCTACACCTTC
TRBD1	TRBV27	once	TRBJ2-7	CASVGTGDEQYF	TGTGCCAGCGTCGGGACAGGGGATGAGCAGTACTTC
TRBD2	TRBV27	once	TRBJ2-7	CASKGAGGRMEQYF	TGTGCCAGCAAGGGAGCGGGAGGTAGGATGGAGCAGTACTTC
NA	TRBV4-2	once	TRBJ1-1	CASSQRAGTLMNTEAFF	TGTGCCAGCAGCCAGAGGGCCGGGACCCTAATGAACACTGAAGCTTTCTTT